The clone carrying this TCR beta chain was recorded only once. The antigen is unknown. TCRdb's table, derived via immunoSEQ multiplex PCR, lists solely in-frame clones and lacks some. The sample holds over 2 million clones, over 85% seen once. The sample comes from a study of shared clonotypes between healthy human individuals. Overall study results and limits: With few donors, the genetic and exposure-history diversity represented was limited. Sequencing depth was a factor that was expected to affect clonotype sharing among donors. The generation probabilities recorded for non-shared clonotypes fell below those of clonotypes shared by all four donors.

With 3 bases removed from V and 5 bases from J, the gap between germline ends came to 13 bases. The CDR3 is 15 amino acids. Germline-derived CDR1 and CDR2 are ENHRY and SYGVKD. Positively selected for CCR7, the CD45RO-negative cells used as naive CD8 cells excluded terminally differentiated effector memory CD45RA+ cells. This chain connects TRBV10-3 to TRBJ2-2; the D call may be TRBD1 or TRBD2 (5 bases each). Sample: naive CD8+ T cells sorted from blood. The clonotype comes from a man between 18 and 35 years old in good health. CDR3 nucleotide sequence: TGTGCCATCAGTGATAGGGGAGATGGGACCGGGGAGCTGTTTTTT. As protein: CAISDRGDGTGELFF.